The 25 T cell receptor beta chains listed next were all sequenced from one sample in a study of shared clonotypes between healthy human individuals. Libraries were prepared by immunoSEQ multiplex PCR; TCRdb keeps only in-frame clonotypes and omits some of them. The sample yields over 850,000 clones, 75% to 80% seen once. Sequencing was carried out using memory CD4+ T cells from PBMCs. The subset here: CD45RA-negative fraction. The receptors originated from a man in his late teens or twenties in good health. Some clones in this sample may be carry-over from other donors' samples.

J is TRBJ2-7 and V is TRBV5-8; 10 bases fit TRBD2. Trimming removed 4 bases from V and 3 bases from J; junction bases left unmatched: 7. This CDR3 has 15 residues. Germline CDR1 and CDR2: SGHTS and YDEGEE. The CDR3 DNA reads TGTGCCAGCAGCGTGTCTAGCGGGAGTTTCTACGAGCAGTACTTC. Translation: CASSVSSGSFYEQYF.

This chain joins TRBV6-1 and TRBJ1-2; D is uncertain. This CDR3 contains 14 residues. CDR1 MNHNS and CDR2 SASEGT come from the germline V gene. V lost 2 bases to trimming and J lost 7 bases, with 14 bases between them. The CDR3 loop reads CASSERSRSSGYTF. For the CDR3, the DNA is TGTGCCAGCAGTGAACGTAGCAGGTCGTCTGGCTACACCTTC.

This rearrangement joins TRBV28 to TRBJ1-1; a weak D match, TRBD1 (6 bases). The CDR3 loop spans 15 amino acids. The germline V gene has CDR1 MDHEN and CDR2 SYDVKM. V lost 11 bases and J 0 bases, leaving 19 bases between the germline ends. The CDR3 loop is CALQGAGDMNTEAFF. CDR3 DNA: TGTGCCCTCCAAGGGGCAGGGGACATGAACACTGAAGCTTTCTTT.

In its sample, this clone was seen once. This chain joins TRBV15 and TRBJ1-2; D unclear. The CDR3 covers 17 residues. CDR1 LNHNV and CDR2 YYDKDF come from the germline V gene (reference sequence). Trimming shortened V by 1 base and J by 2 bases, and 17 bases separated the two germline ends. CDR3 sequence (DNA): TGTGCCACCAGCAGAGGGGCCGGCGTGGAAGGAAACTATGGCTACACCTTC. Protein product: CATSRGAGVEGNYGYTF. The whole variable domain, filled in from reference TRBV15 and TRBJ1-2, reads DAMVIQNPRYQVTQFGKPVTLSCSQTLNHNVMYWYQQKSSQAPKLLFHYYDKDFNNEADTPDNFQSRRPNTSFCFLDIRSPGLGDTAMYLCATSRGAGVEGNYGYTFGSGTRLTVV.

About this clone: The same CDR3 can be traced to other DNA sequences in this sample. The genes are TRBV5-1 and TRBJ1-3; D not resolved. Trimming removed 0 bases from V and 4 bases from J, with 2 bases in between. The V gene's germline CDR1 is SGHRS and CDR2 YFSETQ. CDR3 length equals 12 residues. CDR3: CASSLDGNTIYF. The CDR3 DNA reads TGCGCCAGCAGCTTGGACGGAAACACCATATATTTT.

In this sample, this clone turned up once. The CDR3 DNA follows: TGTGCCAGTAAAAAGGGGTCCGGGGGCGTCGCGGACAATCAGCCCCAGCATTTT. It encodes CASKKGSGGVADNQPQHF. V is TRBV19 and J is TRBJ1-5, with a possible D match to TRBD1 (6 bases). This CDR3 contains 18 residues. Looked up from germline, CDR1 is LNHDA and CDR2 is SQIVND (reference sequence). The V end was cut by 7 bases, the J end by 3 bases, with 25 bases between.

The chain uses TRBV7-2 and TRBJ1-1, with D possibly matching TRBD1 (6 bases). This CDR3 is 16 amino acids long. Trimming took off 7 bases at V and 0 bases at J, with 18 bases between the two ends. CDR1 and CDR2 from the germline V gene are SGHTA and FQGNSA. The CDR3, as DNA: TGTGCCAGCACCAAATGGGCAGGGGTGGTGAACACTGAAGCTTTCTTT. Amino acids: CASTKWAGVVNTEAFF.

In its sample, this clone was seen once. The rearrangement links TRBV11-2 to TRBJ1-2; 11 positions agree with TRBD1. J was trimmed by 7 bases and V by 5 bases; bases with no gene match: 9. The CDR3 is 15 residues long. From germline, CDR1 is SGHAT and CDR2 FQNNGV. This chain's CDR3 is CASSHWDRGGSGYTF. CDR3 DNA: TGTGCCAGCAGCCATTGGGACAGGGGGGGATCTGGCTACACCTTC.

The J gene is TRBJ2-1, the V gene TRBV2; tentative D call: TRBD1 (7 bases). Trimming removed 6 bases at V and 12 bases at J, with 15 bases between. Germline V gene sequence: CDR1 SNHLY, CDR2 FYNNEI. CDR3 length equals 12 residues. CDR3 DNA: TGTGCCAGCAGCCGCGGGACAGAAAGGCAGTTCTTC. As protein: CASSRGTERQFF.

Comments on this clone: This may be a read error: a much more frequent sequence differs by one nucleotide. The V call is TRBV29-1, the J call TRBJ2-7, with D possibly matching TRBD2 (5 bases). The V gene's germline CDR1 is SQVTM and CDR2 ANQGSEA. The V gene lost 4 bases and the J gene lost 0 bases, with 10 bases spanning the gap. The CDR3 loop spans 13 amino acids. The CDR3 sequence is CSVAGSGSYEQYF. In DNA, the CDR3 is TGCAGCGTTGCGGGGTCAGGCTCCTACGAGCAGTACTTC.

CDR3 bases: TGTGCCAGTAGAAAGACATTTAACTCTGGGGCCAACGTCCTGACTTTC. This gives the protein CASRKTFNSGANVLTF. The chain carries TRBV19 and TRBJ2-6; D not certain. Trimming took 6 bases from V and 0 from J, leaving 12 bases between them. The CDR3 is made up of 16 amino acids. The germline V gene encodes CDR1 LNHDA and CDR2 SQIVND (reference sequence).

This clone has more than one count but fewer than ten. V gene TRBV6-1 combines with J gene TRBJ1-2; D may be TRBD1 (5 bases). Germline values: CDR1 MNHNS, CDR2 SASEGT. The CDR3 is 14 amino acids. Trimming cost V 1 base and J 4 bases, with 10 bases left between them. The chain's CDR3 is CASSEDGGGYGYTF. The DNA of the CDR3 is TGTGCCAGCAGTGAAGACGGCGGGGGCTATGGCTACACCTTC.

The genes are TRBV18 and TRBJ1-2, with TRBD1 matching over 11 bases. The trim removed 2 bases at V and 0 bases at J, leaving 11 bases unmatched. CDR1 and CDR2 from the germline V gene are KGHSH and LQKENI. The CDR3 is 19 amino acids. This CDR3 is CASSPIIGDRGTANYGYTF. DNA of the CDR3: TGTGCCAGCTCACCAATCATTGGGGACAGGGGGACAGCTAACTATGGCTACACCTTC. Looking up the rest from reference TRBV18 and TRBJ1-2 gives the full variable domain: NAGVMQNPRHLVRRRGQEARLRCSPMKGHSHVYWYRQLPEEGLKFMVYLQKENIIDESGMPKERFSAEFPKEGPSILRIQQVVRGDSAAYFCASSPIIGDRGTANYGYTFGSGTRLTVV.

J is TRBJ2-7 and V is TRBV28, with 9 bases fitting TRBD2. The CDR3 extends over 16 amino acids. V was clipped by 5 bases and J by 0 bases; unmatched bases: 8. Germline lookup yields CDR1 MDHEN and CDR2 SYDVKM. CDR3 amino acids: CASSPIGTSSSYEQYF. The CDR3 nucleotides read TGTGCCAGCAGTCCCATAGGGACTAGCAGCTCCTACGAGCAGTACTTC.

The chain recombines TRBV28 with TRBJ2-3, with D possibly being TRBD2 (5 bases). The CDR3 runs 14 residues. Between the trimmed V and J ends, which lost 5 bases and 2 bases, there was a span of 11 bases. Germline CDR1 reads MDHEN; CDR2 reads SYDVKM. The CDR3 nucleotides read TGTGCCAGCAGTCCCTCGAGGGTCACAGATACGCAGTATTTT. Translating it yields CASSPSRVTDTQYF.

This chain uses TRBV6-6 with TRBJ2-3, with D uncertain. CDR3 length equals 15 residues. V dropped 2 bases and J dropped 2 bases, with 11 bases sitting between them. Germline CDR1 and CDR2: MNHNY and SVGAGI (reference sequence). The CDR3 region has the DNA TGTGCCAGCAGTTACGGAGAGACTGACACAGATACGCAGTATTTT. Its translation is CASSYGETDTDTQYF.

To note about this clone: It differs at one base from a far larger clone, so likely a read error. The chain couples TRBV9 to TRBJ2-7; weak D call: TRBD1 (6 bases). This CDR3 comprises 14 residues. V lost 3 bases, J lost 8 bases, and 18 bases lay in between. The germline V gene encodes CDR1 SGDLS and CDR2 YYNGEE. The CDR3 loop reads CASSATTGRGKQYF. Written as DNA, the CDR3 is TGTGCCAGCAGCGCCACGACAGGTCGAGGTAAGCAGTACTTC.

Points on this clone: With only one base between it and a far larger clone, this is likely a read error. V and J are TRBV5-1 and TRBJ2-5, with unresolved D. V shed 3 bases and J shed 11 bases, with 11 bases lying between them. This CDR3 spans 11 amino acids. Germline V gene sequence: CDR1 SGHRS, CDR2 YFSETQ. The CDR3 region is CASSSTYKQYF. As DNA, the CDR3 is TGCGCCAGCAGCTCCACCTACAAGCAGTACTTC.

The chain links TRBV28 to TRBJ1-4; TRBD1 aligns across 7 bases. Germline loops: CDR1 MDHEN, CDR2 SYDVKM. This CDR3 has 14 residues. After removal of 3 bases from V and 8 bases from J, the junction contained 6 bases not matched to a gene. DNA of the CDR3: TGTGCCAGCAGTTTCGGACAGGCTCACGAAAAACTGTTTTTT. Protein: CASSFGQAHEKLFF.

This clone came up a few times. The chain carries TRBV5-1 and TRBJ2-5, with D perhaps matching TRBD1 or TRBD2 (5 bases each). V lost 1 base, J lost 3 bases, and 10 bases lay in between. The CDR3 loop spans 14 amino acids. Germline values: CDR1 SGHRS, CDR2 YFSETQ. The CDR3 DNA is TGCGCCAGCAGCTTGTTCGGGGCCGAAGAGACCCAGTACTTC. This codes for CASSLFGAEETQYF.

The chain combines TRBV14 with TRBJ2-3; TRBD2 agrees at 9 bases. Trimming cost V 1 base and J 4 bases; bases outside gene matches: 0. CDR1 SGHDN and CDR2 FVKESK come from the germline V gene. The CDR3 is made up of 14 amino acids. CDR3 in amino acids: CASSQGLAADTQYF. The CDR3 DNA follows: TGTGCCAGCAGCCAAGGACTAGCGGCAGATACGCAGTATTTT.

The chain links TRBV9 to TRBJ2-2; no firm D call. The CDR3 has 15 amino acids. V was trimmed by 4 bases and J by 0 bases, leaving 10 bases between them. Germline CDR1 SGDLS, CDR2 YYNGEE. The CDR3 here is CASSPGAPNTGELFF. CDR3 nucleotides: TGTGCCAGCAGCCCTGGAGCACCGAACACCGGGGAGCTGTTTTTT.

This chain links TRBV11-3 with TRBJ2-1, with 8 bases that match TRBD1. CDR1 and CDR2 (germline): SGHNT, YENEEA. This CDR3 is 14 amino acids long. V was clipped by 5 bases and J by 8 bases; unmatched bases: 8. The CDR3 nucleotides read TGTGCCAGCAGCGTTAGGACAGGGAGTTATGAGCAGTTCTTC. Its translation is CASSVRTGSYEQFF.

J is TRBJ2-5 and V is TRBV28; 8 bases align to TRBD2. Germline V gene sequence: CDR1 MDHEN, CDR2 SYDVKM. V shed 1 base, J shed 0 bases, and the junction held 16 bases outside the gene matches. The CDR3 length is 20 residues. In DNA form, the CDR3 reads TGTGCCAGCAGTTTATTGGTGCCAGCGGGAGAAGGGTTGGACCAAGAGACCCAGTACTTC. Protein: CASSLLVPAGEGLDQETQYF. Full variable domain (rest looked up from reference TRBV28 and TRBJ2-5): DVKVTQSSRYLVKRTGEKVFLECVQDMDHENMFWYRQDPGLGLRLIYFSYDVKMKEKGDIPEGYSVSREKKERFSLILESASTNQTSMYLCASSLLVPAGEGLDQETQYFGPGTRLLVL.

This clone has only one observation. Additional DNA sequences in this sample encode the identical CDR3. V is TRBV10-1 and J is TRBJ1-5; D not certain. The germline V and J ends were trimmed by 0 bases and 4 bases, with 4 bases remaining between them. This CDR3 is 13 amino acids long. The germline gives CDR1 WNHNN, CDR2 SYGVQD (reference sequence). The CDR3 sequence is CASSESGNQPQHF. In DNA, the CDR3 is TGCGCCAGCAGTGAGTCAGGGAATCAGCCCCAGCATTTT.